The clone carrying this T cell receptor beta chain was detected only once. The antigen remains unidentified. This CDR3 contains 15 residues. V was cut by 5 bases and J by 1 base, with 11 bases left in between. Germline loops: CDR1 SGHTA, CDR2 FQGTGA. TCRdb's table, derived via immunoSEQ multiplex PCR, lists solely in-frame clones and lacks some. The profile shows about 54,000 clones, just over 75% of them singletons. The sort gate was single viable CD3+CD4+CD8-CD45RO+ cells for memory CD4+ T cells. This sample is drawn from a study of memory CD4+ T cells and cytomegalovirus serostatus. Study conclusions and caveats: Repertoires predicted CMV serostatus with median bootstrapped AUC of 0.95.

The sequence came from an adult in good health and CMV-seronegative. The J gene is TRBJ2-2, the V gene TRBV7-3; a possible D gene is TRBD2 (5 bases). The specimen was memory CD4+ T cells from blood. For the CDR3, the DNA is TGTGCCAGCAGCCTCTCAGGAGGGAACACCGGGGAGCTGTTTTTT. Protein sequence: CASSLSGGNTGELFF. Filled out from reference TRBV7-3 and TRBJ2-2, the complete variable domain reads GAGVSQTPSNKVTEKGKYVELRCDPISGHTALYWYRQSLGQGPEFLIYFQGTGAADDSGLPNDRFFAVRPEGSVSTLKIQRTERGDSAVYLCASSLSGGNTGELFFGEGSRLTVL.